Listed below are T cell receptor beta chains from one sample, sequenced in a study of PD-1 blockade in classical Hodgkin lymphoma. The table came from immunoSEQ multiplex PCR; TCRdb's copy has only in-frame clones and leaves some out. Of some 22,000 clones in the sample, about 78% were seen once. Sequencing was performed on peripheral blood mononuclear cells (PBMCs), taken before the second cycle of nivolumab. These receptors all come from a human donor with classical Hodgkin lymphoma. Each CDR3 is given with its conserved first and last residue. D genes are given only for firm matches. Clone size is shown for a subset of rows, as once, few, many or a class of expanded clone.

-	TRBJ2-3	-	TRBV6-6	TGTGCCAGCAGTTACTCCCCCAGCGAATACACAGATACGCAGTATTTT	CASSYSPSEYTDTQYF
-	TRBJ1-1	-	TRBV6-1	TGTGCCAGCACAAAAGTCTTGAACACTGAAGCTTTCTTT	CASTKVLNTEAFF
-	TRBJ2-7	-	TRBV5-8	TGTGCCAGCAGCCTGAGGGGGGCTGGCGAGCAGTACTTC	CASSLRGAGEQYF
once	TRBJ2-5	-	TRBV19	TGTGCCAGTAGTCAAGGGGGTCAAGAGACCCAGTACTTC	CASSQGGQETQYF
-	TRBJ1-1	-	TRBV5-1	TGCGCCAGCAGTAACGACGGCAGGATGAACACTGAAGCTTTCTTT	CASSNDGRMNTEAFF
-	TRBJ1-1	-	TRBV7-9	TGTGCCAGCAGCCACCCTTGGGGGAACACTGAAGCTTTCTTT	CASSHPWGNTEAFF
-	TRBJ1-1	-	TRBV19	TGTGCCAGTAGTCCGACCGATTTGAACACTGAAGCTTTCTTT	CASSPTDLNTEAFF
-	TRBJ2-7	TRBD2	TRBV5-6	TGTGCCAGCAGCTTGGGACTAGCGGGAGACGAGCAGTACTTC	CASSLGLAGDEQYF
-	TRBJ2-5	-	TRBV6-6	TGTGCCAGCAGTTGGGGCAGGGGACGGGAGACCCAGTACTTC	CASSWGRGRETQYF
-	TRBJ2-3	TRBD2	TRBV2	TGTGCCAGCAGTGATGATAGCGGGAGGGTTACAGATACGCAGTATTTT	CASSDDSGRVTDTQYF